Given below is one TCR beta chain in context. CDR3 length: 20 amino acids. Germline V gene data show CDR1 as KGHDR and CDR2 as SFDVKD. The V gene end was trimmed by 3 bases and the J gene end by 0 bases; junction bases not matched to a gene: 16. The data are from a study of blood T cell repertoires in COVID-19. Per the original methods: How many nucleated cells were present was estimated from reference gene primer amplification. The repertoire was sequenced with immunoSEQ multiplex PCR; TCRdb's copy has only in-frame clones and lacks some. V and J calls and clone size come straight from that table; D and trimming were deduced from the DNA. This table has under 95,000 clones, under 95% appearing once.

This clonotype originated in a woman aged 45-59 years in a cohort sampled during active COVID-19. The V and J genes are TRBV24-1 and TRBJ1-3; TRBD1 aligns across 7 bases. Sequenced: peripheral blood. The CDR3 spells CATSDPGRGQEFFSGNTIYF. The CDR3 bases are TGTGCCACCAGTGATCCTGGGCGTGGACAGGAGTTTTTCTCTGGAAACACCATATATTTT.